The clone carrying this T cell receptor beta chain was observed many times. Antigen unknown. This CDR3 region has 15 residues. The V gene's germline CDR1 is SGDLS and CDR2 YYNGEE. Trimming removed 0 bases at V and 0 bases at J, with 10 bases between. This entry belongs to a study of CD8 T cells in ankylosing spondylitis. Broader study findings: Matched synovial fluid from ankylosing spondylitis patients was reported to be enriched for disease-linked clones.

5'-RACE, quantitative and with molecular barcodes, yielded the TCR beta libraries. Each CDR3 protein is one row after TCRdb ran MiXCR on the 5' RACE reads. In the table there are roughly 42,000 distinct CDR3 sequences, less than 3.5% of which are singletons. The sequencing input was blood, either unsorted or a sorted T cell fraction (not recorded which). This TCR derives from a male donor with ankylosing spondylitis or in good health (not recorded which). The gene calls are TRBV9 and TRBJ2-7; tentatively, D is TRBD2 (6 bases). The CDR3, as DNA: TGTGCCAGCAGCGTAGTTGCGGGGCCCTCCTACGAGCAGTACTTC. It specifies CASSVVAGPSYEQYF.